The clone carrying this T cell receptor (beta chain) appeared a single time. Both 60 Vbeta primers and 13 Jbeta primers went into the PCR. Assay used: immunoSEQ multiplex PCR; TCRdb lists only in-frame clones, some missing. The table shows 150,000 or so clones, with roughly four fifths occurring only once. The V and J ends lost 4 bases and 1 base, in that order; junction bases with no gene match: 5. The germline V gene encodes CDR1 SGHDN and CDR2 FVKESK. This CDR3 comprises 15 residues. This record belongs to a study of cytomegalovirus exposure and HLA in healthy donors. The sequenced sample was PBMCs. V gene TRBV14 combines with J gene TRBJ2-3, with 7 bases fitting TRBD1. The receptor was isolated from a young man in good health and CMV-seropositive. The chain's CDR3 is CASSRDRVGTDTQYF. DNA of the CDR3: TGTGCCAGCAGCCGAGACAGGGTTGGCACAGATACGCAGTATTTT.